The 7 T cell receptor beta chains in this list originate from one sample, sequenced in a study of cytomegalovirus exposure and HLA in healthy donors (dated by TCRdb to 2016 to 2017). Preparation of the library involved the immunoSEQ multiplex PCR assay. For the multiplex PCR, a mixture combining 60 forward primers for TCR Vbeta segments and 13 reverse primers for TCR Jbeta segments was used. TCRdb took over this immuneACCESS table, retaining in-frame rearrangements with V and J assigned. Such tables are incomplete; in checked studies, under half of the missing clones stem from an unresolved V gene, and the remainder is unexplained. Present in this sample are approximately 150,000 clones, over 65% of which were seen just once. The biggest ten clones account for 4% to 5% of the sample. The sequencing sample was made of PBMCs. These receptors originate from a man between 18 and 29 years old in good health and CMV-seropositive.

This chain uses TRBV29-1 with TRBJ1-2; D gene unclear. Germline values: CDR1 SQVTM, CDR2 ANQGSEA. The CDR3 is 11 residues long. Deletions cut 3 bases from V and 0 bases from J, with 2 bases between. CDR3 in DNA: TGCAGCGTTGACTCTAACTATGGCTACACCTTC. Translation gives CSVDSNYGYTF.

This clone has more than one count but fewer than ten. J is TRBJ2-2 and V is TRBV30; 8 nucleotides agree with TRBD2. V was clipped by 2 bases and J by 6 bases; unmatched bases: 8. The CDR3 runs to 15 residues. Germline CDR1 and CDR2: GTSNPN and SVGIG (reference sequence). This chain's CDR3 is CAWSSLAGHSGELFF. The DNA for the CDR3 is TGTGCCTGGAGTAGCCTAGCGGGTCACTCCGGGGAGCTGTTTTTT. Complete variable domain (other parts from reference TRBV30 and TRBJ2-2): SQTIHQWPATLVQPVGSPLSLECTVEGTSNPNLYWYRQAAGRGLQLLFYSVGIGQISSEVPQNLSASRPQDRQFILSSKKLLLSDSGFYLCAWSSLAGHSGELFFGEGSRLTVL.

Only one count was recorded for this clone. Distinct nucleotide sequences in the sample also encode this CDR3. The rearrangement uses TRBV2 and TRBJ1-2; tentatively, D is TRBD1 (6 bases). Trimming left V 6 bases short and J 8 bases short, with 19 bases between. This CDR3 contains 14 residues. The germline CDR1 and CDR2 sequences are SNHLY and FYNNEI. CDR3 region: CASRTGQGLSGYTF. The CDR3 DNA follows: TGTGCCAGCAGGACGGGGCAGGGGCTCTCCGGCTACACCTTC.

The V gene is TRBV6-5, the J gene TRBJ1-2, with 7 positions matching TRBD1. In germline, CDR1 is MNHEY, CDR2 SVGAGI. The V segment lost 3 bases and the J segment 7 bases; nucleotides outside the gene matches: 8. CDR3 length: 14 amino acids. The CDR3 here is CASSYADRASGYTF. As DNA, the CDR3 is TGTGCCAGCAGTTATGCCGACAGGGCGAGTGGCTACACCTTC.

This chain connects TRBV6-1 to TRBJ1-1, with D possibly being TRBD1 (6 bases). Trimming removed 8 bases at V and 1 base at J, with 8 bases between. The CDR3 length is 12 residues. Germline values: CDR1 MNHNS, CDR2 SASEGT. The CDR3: CASRTANTEAFF. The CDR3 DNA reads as TGTGCCAGCCGGACAGCGAACACTGAAGCTTTCTTT.

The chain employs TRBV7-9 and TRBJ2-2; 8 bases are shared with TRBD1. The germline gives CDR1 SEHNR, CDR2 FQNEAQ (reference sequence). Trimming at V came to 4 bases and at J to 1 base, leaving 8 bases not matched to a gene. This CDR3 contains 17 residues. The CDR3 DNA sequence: TGTGCCAGCAGCTGGGGCCAGGGGGCCGGGAACACCGGGGAGCTGTTTTTT. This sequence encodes CASSWGQGAGNTGELFF. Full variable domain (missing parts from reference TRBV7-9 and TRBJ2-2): DTGVSQNPRHKITKRGQNVTFRCDPISEHNRLYWYRQTLGQGPEFLTYFQNEAQLEKSRLLSDRFSAERPKGSFSTLEIQRTEQGDSAMYLCASSWGQGAGNTGELFFGEGSRLTVL.

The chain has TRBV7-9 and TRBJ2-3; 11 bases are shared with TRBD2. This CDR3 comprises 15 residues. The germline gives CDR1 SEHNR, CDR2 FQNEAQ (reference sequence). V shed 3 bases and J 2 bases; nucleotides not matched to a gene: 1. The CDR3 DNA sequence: TGTGCCAGCAGCTTGGGACTAGCGGCCACAGATACGCAGTATTTT. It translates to CASSLGLAATDTQYF.